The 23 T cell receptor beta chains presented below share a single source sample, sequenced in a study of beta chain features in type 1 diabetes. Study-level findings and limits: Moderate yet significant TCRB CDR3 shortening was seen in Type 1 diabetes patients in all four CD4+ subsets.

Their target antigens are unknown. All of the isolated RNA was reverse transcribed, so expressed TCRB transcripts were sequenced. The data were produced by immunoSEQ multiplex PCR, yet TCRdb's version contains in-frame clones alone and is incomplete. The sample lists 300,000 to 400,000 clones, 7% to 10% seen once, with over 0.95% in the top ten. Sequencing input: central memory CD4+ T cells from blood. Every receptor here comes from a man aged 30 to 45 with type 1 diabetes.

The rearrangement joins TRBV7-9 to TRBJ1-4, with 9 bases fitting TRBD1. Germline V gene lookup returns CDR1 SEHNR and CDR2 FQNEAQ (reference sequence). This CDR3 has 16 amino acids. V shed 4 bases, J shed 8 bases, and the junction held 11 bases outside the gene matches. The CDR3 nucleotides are TGTGCCAGCAGCTCAATTATGGGACAGGGATCGGAAAAACTGTTTTTT. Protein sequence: CASSSIMGQGSEKLFF.

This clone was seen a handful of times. CDR3 sequence (DNA): TGTGCCTGGAGAGGACTAGCGGCGAACACCGGGGAGCTGTTTTTT. This encodes CAWRGLAANTGELFF. This chain joins TRBV30 and TRBJ2-2; 10 positions agree with TRBD2. With 3 bases clipped from V and 0 bases from J, the junction kept 1 base outside the gene matches. Germline CDR1 reads GTSNPN; CDR2 reads SVGIG (reference sequence). The CDR3 length is 15 residues.

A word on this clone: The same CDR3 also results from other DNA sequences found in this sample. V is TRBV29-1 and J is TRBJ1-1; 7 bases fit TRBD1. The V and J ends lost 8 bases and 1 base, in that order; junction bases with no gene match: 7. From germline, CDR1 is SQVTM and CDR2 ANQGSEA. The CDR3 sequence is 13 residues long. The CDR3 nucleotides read TGCAGCTTCCTTTCAGGGGGGAACACTGAAGCTTTCTTT. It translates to CSFLSGGNTEAFF.

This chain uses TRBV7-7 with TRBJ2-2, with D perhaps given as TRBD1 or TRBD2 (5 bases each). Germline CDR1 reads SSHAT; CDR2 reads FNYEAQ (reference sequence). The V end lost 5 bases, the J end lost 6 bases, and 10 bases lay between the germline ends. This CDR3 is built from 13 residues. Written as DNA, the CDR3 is TGTGCCAGCAGCGCCCTGGGGGCCGGGGAGCTGTTTTTT. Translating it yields CASSALGAGELFF.

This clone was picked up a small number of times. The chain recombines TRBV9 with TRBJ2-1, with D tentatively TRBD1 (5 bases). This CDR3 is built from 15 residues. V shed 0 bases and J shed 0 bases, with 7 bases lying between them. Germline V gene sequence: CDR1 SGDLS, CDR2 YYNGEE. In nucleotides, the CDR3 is TGTGCCAGCAGCGTAGAAGGGGTCTCCTACAATGAGCAGTTCTTC. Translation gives CASSVEGVSYNEQFF.

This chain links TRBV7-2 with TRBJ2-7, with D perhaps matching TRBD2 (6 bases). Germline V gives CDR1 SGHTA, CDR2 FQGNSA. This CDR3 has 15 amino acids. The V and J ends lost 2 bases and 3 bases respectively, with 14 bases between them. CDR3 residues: CASSLHQGAGYEQYF. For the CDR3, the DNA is TGTGCCAGCAGCTTACATCAGGGAGCGGGCTACGAGCAGTACTTC.

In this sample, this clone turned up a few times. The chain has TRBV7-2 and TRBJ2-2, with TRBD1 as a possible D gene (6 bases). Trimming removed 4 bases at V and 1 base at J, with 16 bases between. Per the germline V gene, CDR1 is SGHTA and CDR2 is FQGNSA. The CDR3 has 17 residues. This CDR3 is CASSSRQVPLNTGELFF. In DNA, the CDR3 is TGTGCCAGCAGCTCTCGACAGGTCCCCCTGAACACCGGGGAGCTGTTTTTT.

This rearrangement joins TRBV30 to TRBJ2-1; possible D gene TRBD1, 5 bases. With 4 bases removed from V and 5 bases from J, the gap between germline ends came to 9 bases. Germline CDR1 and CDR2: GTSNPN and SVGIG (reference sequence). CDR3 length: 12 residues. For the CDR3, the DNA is TGTGCCTGGAACGCCAGGGACAATGAGCAGTTCTTC. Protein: CAWNARDNEQFF.

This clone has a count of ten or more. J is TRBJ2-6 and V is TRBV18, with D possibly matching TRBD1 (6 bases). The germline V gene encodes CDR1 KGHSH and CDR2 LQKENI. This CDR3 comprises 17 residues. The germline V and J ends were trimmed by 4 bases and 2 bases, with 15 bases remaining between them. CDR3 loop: CASSLKGQPTGANVLTF. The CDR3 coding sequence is TGTGCCAGCTCACTAAAAGGACAGCCCACTGGGGCCAACGTCCTGACTTTC.

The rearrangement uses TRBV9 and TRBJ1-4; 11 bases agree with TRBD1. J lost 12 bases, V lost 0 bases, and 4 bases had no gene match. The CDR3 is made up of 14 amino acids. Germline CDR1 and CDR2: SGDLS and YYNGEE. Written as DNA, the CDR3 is TGTGCCAGCAGCGTAGAGGGACAGGGGGTAGAACTGTTTTTT. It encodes CASSVEGQGVELFF.

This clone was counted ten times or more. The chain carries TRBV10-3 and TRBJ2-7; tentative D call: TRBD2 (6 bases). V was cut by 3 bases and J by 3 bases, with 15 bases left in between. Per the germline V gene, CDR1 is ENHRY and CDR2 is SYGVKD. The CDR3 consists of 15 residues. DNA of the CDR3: TGTGCCATCAGTGACCCCGGGACTGTTAACTACGAGCAGTACTTC. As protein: CAISDPGTVNYEQYF.

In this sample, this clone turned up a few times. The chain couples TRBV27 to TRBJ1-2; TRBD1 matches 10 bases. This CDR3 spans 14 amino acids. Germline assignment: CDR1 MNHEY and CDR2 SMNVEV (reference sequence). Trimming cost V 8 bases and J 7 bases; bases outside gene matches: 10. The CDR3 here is CASYRTGGNGGYTF. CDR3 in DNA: TGTGCCAGCTACCGGACAGGGGGTAACGGTGGCTACACCTTC.

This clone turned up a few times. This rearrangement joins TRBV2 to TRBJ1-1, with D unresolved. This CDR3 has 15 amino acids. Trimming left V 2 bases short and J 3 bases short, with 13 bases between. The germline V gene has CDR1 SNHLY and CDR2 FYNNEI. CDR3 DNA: TGTGCCAGCAGTGAAAGGCAAAGTAGTCACACTGAAGCTTTCTTT. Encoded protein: CASSERQSSHTEAFF. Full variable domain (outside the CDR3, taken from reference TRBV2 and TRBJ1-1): EPEVTQTPSHQVTQMGQEVILRCVPISNHLYFYWYRQILGQKVEFLVSFYNNEISEKSEIFDDQFSVERPDGSNFTLKIRSTKLEDSAMYFCASSERQSSHTEAFFGQGTRLTVV.

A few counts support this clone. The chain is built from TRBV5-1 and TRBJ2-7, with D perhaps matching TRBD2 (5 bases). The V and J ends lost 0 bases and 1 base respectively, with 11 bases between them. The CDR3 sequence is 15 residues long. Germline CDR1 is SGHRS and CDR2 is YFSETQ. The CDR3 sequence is CASSLAGEGSYEQYF. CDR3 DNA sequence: TGCGCCAGCAGCTTGGCCGGGGAAGGGTCCTACGAGCAGTACTTC.

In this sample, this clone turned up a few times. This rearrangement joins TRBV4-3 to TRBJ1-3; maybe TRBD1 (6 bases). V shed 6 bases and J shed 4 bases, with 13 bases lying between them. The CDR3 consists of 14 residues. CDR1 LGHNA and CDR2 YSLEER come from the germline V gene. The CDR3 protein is CASSLIGQGNTIYF. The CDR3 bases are TGCGCCAGCAGTCTCATCGGACAGGGAAACACCATATATTTT.

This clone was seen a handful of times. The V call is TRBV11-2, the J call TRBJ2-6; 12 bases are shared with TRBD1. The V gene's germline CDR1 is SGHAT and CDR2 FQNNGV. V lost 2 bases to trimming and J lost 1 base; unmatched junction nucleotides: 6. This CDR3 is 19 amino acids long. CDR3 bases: TGTGCCAGCAGCTTACGGGACAGGGGGCTTGGTTCTGGGGCCAACGTCCTGACTTTC. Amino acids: CASSLRDRGLGSGANVLTF.

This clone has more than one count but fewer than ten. CDR3 loop: CASSPDPSGNTIYF. CDR3 DNA: TGTGCCAGCAGTCCAGACCCTTCTGGAAACACCATATATTTT. The chain combines TRBV6-6 with TRBJ1-3; D is unclear. CDR3 length: 14 amino acids. CDR1 MNHNY and CDR2 SVGAGI come from the germline V gene (reference sequence). V was trimmed by 5 bases and J by 1 base, leaving 9 bases between them.

The DNA of the CDR3 is TGTGCCAGCAGCTTAAGGGGAACCAGAAACACCATATATTTT. Translation: CASSLRGTRNTIYF. This chain joins TRBV5-6 and TRBJ1-3; tentatively, D is TRBD1 (5 bases). V dropped 2 bases and J dropped 5 bases, with 11 bases sitting between them. CDR1 is SGHDT and CDR2 is YYEEEE in the germline V gene. The CDR3 consists of 14 residues.

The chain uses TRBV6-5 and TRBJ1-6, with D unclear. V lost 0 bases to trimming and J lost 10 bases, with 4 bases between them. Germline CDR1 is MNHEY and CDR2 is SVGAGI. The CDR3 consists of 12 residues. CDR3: CASSYSESPLHF. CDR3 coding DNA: TGTGCCAGCAGTTACTCGGAGTCACCCCTCCACTTT.

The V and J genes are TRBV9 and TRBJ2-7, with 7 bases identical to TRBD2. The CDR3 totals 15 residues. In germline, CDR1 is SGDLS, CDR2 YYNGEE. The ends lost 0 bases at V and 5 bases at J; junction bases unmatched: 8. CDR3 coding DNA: TGTGCCAGCAGCGTAGCGGACGGGGGGATCGACGAGCAGTACTTC. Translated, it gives CASSVADGGIDEQYF.

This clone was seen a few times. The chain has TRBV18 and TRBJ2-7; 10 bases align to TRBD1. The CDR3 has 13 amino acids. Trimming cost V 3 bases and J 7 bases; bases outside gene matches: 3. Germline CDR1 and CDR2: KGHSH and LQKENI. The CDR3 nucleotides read TGTGCCAGCTCACCCCTGGGACAGGGGGAGCAGTACTTC. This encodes CASSPLGQGEQYF.

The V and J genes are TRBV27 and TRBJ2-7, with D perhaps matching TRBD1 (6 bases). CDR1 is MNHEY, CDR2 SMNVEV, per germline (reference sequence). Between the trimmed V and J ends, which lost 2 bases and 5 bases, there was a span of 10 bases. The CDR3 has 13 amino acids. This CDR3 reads CASSLTNRDEQYF. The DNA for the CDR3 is TGTGCCAGCAGTTTAACGAACAGGGACGAGCAGTACTTC.

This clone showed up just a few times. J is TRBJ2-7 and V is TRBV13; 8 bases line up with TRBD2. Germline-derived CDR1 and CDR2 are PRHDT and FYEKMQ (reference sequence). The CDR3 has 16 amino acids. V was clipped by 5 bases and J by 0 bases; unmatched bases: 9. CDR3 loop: CASSSNPGGISYEQYF. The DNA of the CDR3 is TGTGCCAGCAGCAGCAACCCGGGGGGGATCTCCTACGAGCAGTACTTC.